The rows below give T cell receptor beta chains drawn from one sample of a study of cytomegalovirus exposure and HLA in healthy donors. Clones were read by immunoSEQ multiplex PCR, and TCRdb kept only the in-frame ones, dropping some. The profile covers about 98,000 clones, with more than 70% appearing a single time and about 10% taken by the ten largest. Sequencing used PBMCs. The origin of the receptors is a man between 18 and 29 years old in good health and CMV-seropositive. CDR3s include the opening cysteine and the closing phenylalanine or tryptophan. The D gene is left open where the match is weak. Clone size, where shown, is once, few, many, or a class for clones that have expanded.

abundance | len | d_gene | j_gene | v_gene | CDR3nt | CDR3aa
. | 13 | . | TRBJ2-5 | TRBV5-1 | TGCGCCAGCAGCCCTGGGACTGCAGAGACCCAGTACTTC | CASSPGTAETQYF
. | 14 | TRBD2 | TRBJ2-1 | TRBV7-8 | TGTGCCAGCAGCTTCCACGCGGGGGGCAGAGAGCAGTTCTTC | CASSFHAGGREQFF
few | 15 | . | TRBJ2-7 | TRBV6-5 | TGTGCCAGCATAAGTAGTGGGGGCGGCTCCTACGAGCAGTACTTC | CASISSGGGSYEQYF
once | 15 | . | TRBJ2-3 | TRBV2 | TGTGCCAGCAGTGGTTCCGGGAGTCTGGAAGATACGCAGTATTTT | CASSGSGSLEDTQYF
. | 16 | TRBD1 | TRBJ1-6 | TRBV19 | TGTGCCAGTAGTAGGAGGACAGGGGCCCTGAATTCACCCCTCCACTTT | CASSRRTGALNSPLHF
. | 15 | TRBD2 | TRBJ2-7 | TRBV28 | TGTGCCAGCAGCCTAAGCGGGGGAGGTCTGTACGAGCAGTACTTC | CASSLSGGGLYEQYF
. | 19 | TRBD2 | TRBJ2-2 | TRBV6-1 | TGTGCCAGCAGTGAAGAGTCGAGTAGCGGGGGCCGGGACACCGGGGAGCTGTTTTTT | CASSEESSSGGRDTGELFF
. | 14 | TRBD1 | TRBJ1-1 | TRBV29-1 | TGCAGCGTTGAAGATCAAGGGACAGGGACTGAAGCTTTCTTT | CSVEDQGTGTEAFF
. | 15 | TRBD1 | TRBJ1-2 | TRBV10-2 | TGCGCCAGCAGTGATGCCGGGACAGGATTGAGTGGCTACACCTTC | CASSDAGTGLSGYTF
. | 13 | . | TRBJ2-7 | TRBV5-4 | TGTGCCAGCACCCCGCCGGCGGGCTACGAGCAGTACTTC | CASTPPAGYEQYF
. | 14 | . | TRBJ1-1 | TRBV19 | TGTGCCAGTAGTATGGGGGGGAGGGGCACTGAAGCTTTCTTT | CASSMGGRGTEAFF
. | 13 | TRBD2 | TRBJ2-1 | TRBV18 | TGTGCCAGCTCACCTGGGAGGGACGGAGAGCAGTTCTTC | CASSPGRDGEQFF
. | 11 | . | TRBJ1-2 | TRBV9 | TGTGCCAGCAGCCACTCAGGGGGCTACACCTTC | CASSHSGGYTF
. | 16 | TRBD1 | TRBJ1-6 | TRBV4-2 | TGTGCCAGCAGCCAAGGGGACAGCCTAGGGGGTTCACCCCTCCACTTT | CASSQGDSLGGSPLHF
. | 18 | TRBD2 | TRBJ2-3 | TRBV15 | TGTGCCACCAGCGCTACAACCCGATCGGGGGGGAGCACAGATACGCAGTATTTT | CATSATTRSGGSTDTQYF
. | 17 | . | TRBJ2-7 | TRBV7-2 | TGTGCCAGCAGCTTATGGGTCGGAAGGGGGGGGATGGGAGAGCAGTACTTC | CASSLWVGRGGMGEQYF
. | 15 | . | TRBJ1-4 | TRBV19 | TGTGCCAGTAGTCACCTGACAGTTTTGAATGAAAAACTGTTTTTT | CASSHLTVLNEKLFF